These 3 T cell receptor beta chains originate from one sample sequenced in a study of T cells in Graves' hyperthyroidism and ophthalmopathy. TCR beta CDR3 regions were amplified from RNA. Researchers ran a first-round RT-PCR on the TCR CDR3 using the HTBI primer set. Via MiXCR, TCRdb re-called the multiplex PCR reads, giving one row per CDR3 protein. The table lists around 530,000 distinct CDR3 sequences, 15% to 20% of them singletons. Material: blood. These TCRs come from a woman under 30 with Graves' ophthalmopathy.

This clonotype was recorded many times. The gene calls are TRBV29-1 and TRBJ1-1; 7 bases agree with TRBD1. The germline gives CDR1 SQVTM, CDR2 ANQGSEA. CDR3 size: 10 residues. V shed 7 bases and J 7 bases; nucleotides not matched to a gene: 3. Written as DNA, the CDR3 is TGCAGCGGGAGGGACAGTGAAGCTTTCTTT. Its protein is CSGRDSEAFF.

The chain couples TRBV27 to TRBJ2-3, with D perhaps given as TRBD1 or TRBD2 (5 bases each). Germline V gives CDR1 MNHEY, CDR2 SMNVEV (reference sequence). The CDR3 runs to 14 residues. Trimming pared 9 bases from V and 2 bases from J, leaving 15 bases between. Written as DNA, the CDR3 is TGTGCCAGTGGCCGGGACCGGTACACAGATACGCAGTATTTT. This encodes CASGRDRYTDTQYF.

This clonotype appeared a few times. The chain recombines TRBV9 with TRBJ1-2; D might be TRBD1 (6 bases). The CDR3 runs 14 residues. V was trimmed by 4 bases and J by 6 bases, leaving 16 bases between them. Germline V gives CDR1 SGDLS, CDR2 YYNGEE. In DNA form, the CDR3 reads TGTGCCAGCAGCCCAAATACAGGGAGGAATGGCTACACCTTC. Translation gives CASSPNTGRNGYTF.